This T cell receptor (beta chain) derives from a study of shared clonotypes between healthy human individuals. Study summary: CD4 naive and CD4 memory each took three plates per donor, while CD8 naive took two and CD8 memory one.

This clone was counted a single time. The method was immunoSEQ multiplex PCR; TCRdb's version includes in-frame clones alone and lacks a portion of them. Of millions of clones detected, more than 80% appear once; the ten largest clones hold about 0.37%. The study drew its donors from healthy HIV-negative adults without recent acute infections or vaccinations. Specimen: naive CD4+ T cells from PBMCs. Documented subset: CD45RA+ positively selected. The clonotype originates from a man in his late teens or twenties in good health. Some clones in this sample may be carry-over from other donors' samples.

Here the CDR3 DNA reads TGTGCCAGCAGCCGCCCGCCTAGCGGGAGGGCAGGAAGAATCCACGAGCAGTACTTC. This sequence encodes CASSRPPSGRAGRIHEQYF. V usage is TRBV7-2 and J usage is TRBJ2-7; 12 nucleotides line up with TRBD2. Germline lookup yields CDR1 SGHTA and CDR2 FQGNSA. After removal of 5 bases from V and 5 bases from J, the junction contained 19 bases not matched to a gene. This CDR3 is 19 amino acids long.